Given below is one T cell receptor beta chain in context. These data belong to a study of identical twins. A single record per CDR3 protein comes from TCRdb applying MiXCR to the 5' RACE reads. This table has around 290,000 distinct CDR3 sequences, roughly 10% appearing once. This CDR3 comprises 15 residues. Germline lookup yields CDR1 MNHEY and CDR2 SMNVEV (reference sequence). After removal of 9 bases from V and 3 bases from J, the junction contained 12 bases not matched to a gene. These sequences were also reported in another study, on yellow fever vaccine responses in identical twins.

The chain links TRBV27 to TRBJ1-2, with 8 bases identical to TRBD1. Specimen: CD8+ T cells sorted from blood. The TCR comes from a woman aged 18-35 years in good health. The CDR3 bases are TGTGCCAGTCGCCCCCGGGGACAGGAGTACTATGGCTACACCTTC. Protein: CASRPRGQEYYGYTF.